This TCR beta chain is from a study of blood T cell repertoires in COVID-19. Study at large: Italy, Spain and the United States were the sources of the convalescent and acute COVID-19 samples. T cells, B-cell-depleted T cells, or PBMCs supplied cDNA or gDNA.

CDR3 length: 12 amino acids. The ends were cut back, 6 bases at V and 10 bases at J, with 14 bases in the middle. CDR1 and CDR2 from the germline V gene are SNHLY and FYNNEI. Original processing methods: The assay estimated nucleated cells by amplifying reference gene primers. Clones were read by immunoSEQ multiplex PCR, and TCRdb kept only the in-frame ones, dropping some. For V, J and clone size, that table is used; D and trimming come from the DNA. The profile shows over 35,000 clones, roughly 90% of them singletons. The chain uses TRBV2 and TRBJ2-3; D perhaps matches TRBD1 (6 bases). Sequences were obtained from peripheral blood. The receptor comes from a man between 65 and 80 years old with active COVID-19. CDR3 DNA sequence: TGTGCCAGCAGCGTACAACAGGGTCCGCAGTATTTT. It encodes CASSVQQGPQYF.